This passage covers 18 T cell receptor beta chains from one sample sequenced in a study of beta chain features in type 1 diabetes. General observations from the study: Within each of all four CD4+ subsets, Type 1 diabetes patients had TCRB CDR3s that were moderately but significantly shorter.

The authors reverse transcribed all of the isolated RNA, so sequencing captured expressed TCRB transcripts. Sequencing used immunoSEQ multiplex PCR; TCRdb keeps in-frame clones, though not all of them. The sample lists 600,000 or so clones, roughly 12% occurring once. These receptors lack a known antigen. Sequencing was carried out using naive CD4+ T cells from blood. Receptors were obtained from a man aged 25-40 years with type 1 diabetes.

This clone has just a few counts. The chain is built from TRBV29-1 and TRBJ2-7; maybe TRBD1 (5 bases). CDR3 length: 12 amino acids. Germline V gives CDR1 SQVTM, CDR2 ANQGSEA. Trimming shortened V by 6 bases and J by 4 bases, and 13 bases separated the two germline ends. The chain's CDR3 is CSVDIGQYEQYF. For the CDR3, the DNA is TGCAGCGTGGACATCGGGCAATACGAGCAGTACTTC.

V usage is TRBV2 and J usage is TRBJ1-5; TRBD1 matches at 7 bases. CDR3 size: 15 residues. After removal of 5 bases from V and 3 bases from J, the junction contained 7 bases not matched to a gene. Germline V gene lookup returns CDR1 SNHLY and CDR2 FYNNEI. The CDR3 loop is CASSNRDSLNQPQHF. Written as DNA, the CDR3 is TGTGCCAGCAGTAATCGGGACAGCCTCAATCAGCCCCAGCATTTT.

This clone was seen only a few times. The chain employs TRBV7-9 and TRBJ2-7, with D perhaps TRBD1 or TRBD2 (6 bases each). Germline-derived CDR1 and CDR2 are SEHNR and FQNEAQ (reference sequence). Trimming took off 5 bases at V and 10 bases at J, with 15 bases between the two ends. This CDR3 has 12 amino acids. CDR3 sequence: CASSSEQGGQYF. The CDR3 coding sequence is TGTGCCAGCAGCAGCGAACAGGGAGGTCAGTACTTC.

The chain has TRBV9 and TRBJ2-2; no definite D call. CDR1 is SGDLS and CDR2 is YYNGEE in the germline V gene. This CDR3 contains 14 residues. V shed 6 bases and J shed 5 bases, with 14 bases lying between them. The CDR3 protein is CASTHPLATGELFF. The CDR3 DNA reads as TGTGCCAGCACCCACCCCTTGGCTACCGGGGAGCTGTTTTTT.

This clone was observed a few times. V gene TRBV9 combines with J gene TRBJ2-3, with D perhaps given as TRBD1 or TRBD2 (5 bases each). Trimming stripped 3 bases from V and 1 base from J, with 12 bases between. The germline V gene encodes CDR1 SGDLS and CDR2 YYNGEE. The CDR3 consists of 15 residues. This chain's CDR3 is CASSAEGYGTDTQYF. CDR3 nucleotides: TGTGCCAGCAGCGCCGAGGGGTATGGCACAGATACGCAGTATTTT.

This clone has only a few counts. The chain recombines TRBV28 with TRBJ2-3, with 9 positions matching TRBD1. Trimming took 3 bases from V and 1 from J; bases not matched to a gene: 8. This CDR3 spans 17 amino acids. The germline V gene encodes CDR1 MDHEN and CDR2 SYDVKM. This CDR3 reads CASSLGQGVGGTDTQYF. The CDR3 nucleotides read TGTGCCAGCAGTTTGGGACAGGGCGTTGGGGGCACAGATACGCAGTATTTT.

This clone was seen only a few times. The V and J genes are TRBV4-3 and TRBJ1-4; D gene ambiguous. The CDR3 loop spans 16 amino acids. Germline-derived CDR1 and CDR2 are LGHNA and YSLEER. The germline V and J ends were trimmed by 0 bases and 5 bases, with 13 bases remaining between them. The CDR3 here is CASSQDFARKNEKLFF. CDR3 sequence (DNA): TGCGCCAGCAGCCAAGATTTCGCCCGCAAGAATGAAAAACTGTTTTTT.

This clone was seen a handful of times. The genes are TRBV29-1 and TRBJ2-5, with no clear D. From germline, CDR1 is SQVTM and CDR2 ANQGSEA. The CDR3 length is 13 residues. V lost 4 bases to trimming and J lost 0 bases, with 9 bases between them. CDR3 coding DNA: TGCAGCGTTGGGCAGACCCACCAAGAGACCCAGTACTTC. Translating it yields CSVGQTHQETQYF.

This clone was seen more than once but under ten times. The chain links TRBV28 to TRBJ2-2; no firm D call. From germline, CDR1 is MDHEN and CDR2 SYDVKM. There are 13 residues in the CDR3. V shed 3 bases and J shed 4 bases, with 6 bases lying between them. The CDR3 loop is CASSFKGTGELFF. The CDR3, as DNA: TGTGCCAGCAGTTTCAAAGGCACCGGGGAGCTGTTTTTT.

This rearrangement joins TRBV2 to TRBJ1-4; 8 nucleotides match TRBD1. The germline CDR1 and CDR2 sequences are SNHLY and FYNNEI. The CDR3 runs to 15 residues. With V trimmed by 5 bases and J by 4 bases, 6 bases remained unmatched. Here the CDR3 reads CASSFDRGNNEKLFF. The CDR3 nucleotides are TGTGCCAGCAGTTTCGACAGGGGCAATAATGAAAAACTGTTTTTT.

The chain carries TRBV10-3 and TRBJ2-6, with D unclear. The germline V gene encodes CDR1 ENHRY and CDR2 SYGVKD. V was trimmed by 4 bases and J by 2 bases, leaving 6 bases between them. This CDR3 comprises 14 residues. In DNA, the CDR3 is TGTGCCATCAGTGCAGGTGCTGGGGCCAACGTCCTGACTTTC. Protein: CAISAGAGANVLTF.

The J gene is TRBJ2-5, the V gene TRBV10-3; D may be TRBD2 (8 bases). The CDR3 covers 17 residues. Germline values: CDR1 ENHRY, CDR2 SYGVKD. Trimming pared 6 bases from V and 0 bases from J, leaving 20 bases between. CDR3 region: CAISRGDSGGHQETQYF. As DNA, the CDR3 is TGTGCCATCAGCCGCGGGGACAGCGGGGGCCACCAAGAGACCCAGTACTTC.

Only a few counts were recorded for this clone. The chain recombines TRBV5-1 with TRBJ2-2; 8 bases are a match to TRBD1. Germline V gene sequence: CDR1 SGHRS, CDR2 YFSETQ. V was pared by 0 bases and J by 5 bases, with 9 bases of the junction left unmatched. The CDR3 is 17 residues long. As DNA, the CDR3 is TGCGCCAGCAGCTTGGTGGGACAGGTCTTTCGTACCGGGGAGCTGTTTTTT. It codes for CASSLVGQVFRTGELFF.

This clone has a handful of counts. The rearrangement links TRBV2 to TRBJ2-5; D is perhaps TRBD2 (6 bases). Germline lookup yields CDR1 SNHLY and CDR2 FYNNEI. The CDR3 consists of 14 residues. The ends were cut back, 3 bases at V and 5 bases at J, with 13 bases in the middle. The CDR3 is CASSDWGVRETQYF. CDR3 DNA: TGTGCCAGCAGTGATTGGGGGGTTCGGGAGACCCAGTACTTC. Combining the CDR3 with reference TRBV2 and TRBJ2-5 gives the whole variable domain EPEVTQTPSHQVTQMGQEVILRCVPISNHLYFYWYRQILGQKVEFLVSFYNNEISEKSEIFDDQFSVERPDGSNFTLKIRSTKLEDSAMYFCASSDWGVRETQYFGPGTRLLVL.

This clone was detected a few times. This chain connects TRBV7-8 to TRBJ2-5, with D perhaps TRBD2 (5 bases). The CDR3 length is 14 residues. Germline V gives CDR1 SGHVS, CDR2 FQNEAQ. V shed 5 bases and J shed 5 bases, with 15 bases lying between them. The DNA of the CDR3 is TGTGCCAGCAGCCAGGAGGTGTCAAGGGAGACCCAGTACTTC. Translation gives CASSQEVSRETQYF.

Here the CDR3 DNA reads TGCGCCAGCAGCCAAGGCGACTCGGGAAATTCACCCCTCCACTTT. Translating gives CASSQGDSGNSPLHF. The gene calls are TRBV4-3 and TRBJ1-6; D is unresolved. This CDR3 is 15 amino acids long. The V gene's germline CDR1 is LGHNA and CDR2 YSLEER. Trimming cost V 1 base and J 7 bases, with 11 bases left between them.

The chain employs TRBV5-8 and TRBJ1-2; TRBD1 agrees at 7 bases. The V and J ends lost 1 base and 4 bases, in that order; junction bases with no gene match: 7. CDR3 length: 15 residues. In germline, CDR1 is SGHTS, CDR2 YDEGEE. CDR3 coding DNA: TGTGCCAGCAGCTTGAAGCCAGGGGGAAGCTATGGCTACACCTTC. This sequence encodes CASSLKPGGSYGYTF.

J is TRBJ1-2 and V is TRBV9; 7 nucleotides line up with TRBD1. The CDR3 runs to 15 residues. CDR1 and CDR2 (germline): SGDLS, YYNGEE. The ends lost 5 bases at V and 8 bases at J; junction bases unmatched: 15. This chain's CDR3 is CASSLGWENRGGYTF. The CDR3, as DNA: TGTGCCAGCAGTCTAGGTTGGGAGAACAGGGGAGGCTACACCTTC.